This entry lists 12 T cell receptor beta chains sequenced from one sample in a study of T-cell reconstitution after alpha-beta-depleted transplantation in children. During its preparation, the TCRbeta library received unique molecular identifiers. TCRdb passed the PCR reads through MiXCR, listing each CDR3 protein once. The sample carries around 370,000 distinct CDR3 sequences, under 13% recorded once. The sequenced sample was PBMCs from the stem cell graft donor, obtained from the stem cell graft. These receptors originate from a human donor who donated a stem cell graft to a child with acute lymphoblastic leukemia.

The CDR3 here is CASSLAGGGELFF. In DNA, the CDR3 is TGTGCCAGCAGCTTGGCCGGGGGCGGGGAGCTGTTTTTT. J is TRBJ2-2 and V is TRBV5-5; D might be TRBD2 (6 bases). The V gene's germline CDR1 is SGHKS and CDR2 YYEKEE (reference sequence). This CDR3 spans 13 amino acids. V lost 0 bases, J lost 7 bases, and 7 bases lay in between.

This clonotype was seen a few times. The rearrangement uses TRBV12-3 or TRBV12-4 and TRBJ2-3, with 13 bases fitting TRBD2. The length of the CDR3 is 15 residues. V was clipped by 4 bases and J by 4 bases; unmatched bases: 2. The CDR3 DNA follows: TGTGCCAGCAGTTGGGGACTAGCGGGACCAGATACGCAGTATTTT. It codes for CASSWGLAGPDTQYF.

In its sample, this clonotype was seen a few times. V usage is TRBV5-1 and J usage is TRBJ2-5; 7 positions agree with TRBD2. V lost 3 bases, J lost 4 bases, and 9 bases stayed unmatched. Germline CDR1 SGHRS, CDR2 YFSETQ. The CDR3 spans 15 residues. CDR3 in amino acids: CASSWGGRLLETQYF. CDR3 DNA: TGCGCCAGCAGCTGGGGCGGGAGATTGTTAGAGACCCAGTACTTC.

A few counts support this clonotype. V and J are TRBV5-1 and TRBJ2-2, with D hard to call. With 4 bases removed from V and 4 bases from J, the gap between germline ends came to 11 bases. Germline V gene lookup returns CDR1 SGHRS and CDR2 YFSETQ. CDR3 length: 14 amino acids. Written as DNA, the CDR3 is TGCGCCAGCAGCAAGGGCCAAGTCACCGGGGAGCTGTTTTTT. Its translation: CASSKGQVTGELFF.

The CDR3 sequence is CASSQDVRDRGEQFF. The CDR3 nucleotides read TGCGCCAGCAGCCAAGATGTGCGGGACAGGGGTGAGCAGTTCTTC. The chain carries TRBV4-1 and TRBJ2-1; 10 nucleotides match TRBD1. The ends lost 0 bases at V and 9 bases at J; junction bases unmatched: 5. Germline CDR1 MGHRA, CDR2 YSYEKL. The CDR3 sequence is 15 residues long.

V usage is TRBV4-1 and J usage is TRBJ1-4, with D unclear. This CDR3 has 16 amino acids. With 2 bases removed from V and 5 bases from J, the gap between germline ends came to 15 bases. Germline CDR1 MGHRA, CDR2 YSYEKL. The CDR3 reads CASSQRETAANEKLFF. DNA for the CDR3: TGCGCCAGCAGCCAAAGAGAGACCGCGGCGAATGAAAAACTGTTTTTT.

This clonotype was counted ten times or more. The chain joins TRBV9 to TRBJ1-2; D remains unclear. V was trimmed by 3 bases and J by 8 bases, leaving 11 bases between them. The germline CDR1 and CDR2 sequences are SGDLS and YYNGEE. The CDR3 runs 12 residues. The CDR3 nucleotides read TGTGCCAGCAGCGGCACAGTGGGAGGCTACACCTTC. Its translation: CASSGTVGGYTF.

This chain connects TRBV12-3 or TRBV12-4 to TRBJ1-5; no clear D gene. The CDR3 totals 15 residues. The ends were cut back, 5 bases at V and 6 bases at J, with 17 bases in the middle. CDR3 loop: CASSRRSPGGQPQHF. The CDR3 nucleotides are TGTGCCAGCAGTCGCCGGTCCCCGGGTGGTCAGCCCCAGCATTTT.

This clonotype came up a few times. The V call is TRBV12-3 or TRBV12-4, the J call TRBJ2-2; TRBD1 agrees at 8 bases. This CDR3 has 17 amino acids. The V segment lost 4 bases and the J segment 2 bases; nucleotides outside the gene matches: 9. CDR3 nucleotides: TGTGCCAGCAGTTACAGCCGGACAGGGCTTAACACCGGGGAGCTGTTTTTT. It yields the protein CASSYSRTGLNTGELFF.

The rearrangement links TRBV6-5 to TRBJ2-7; the match to TRBD1 covers 9 bases. After removal of 4 bases from V and 4 bases from J, the junction contained 8 bases not matched to a gene. The CDR3 runs 15 residues. Germline values: CDR1 MNHEY, CDR2 SVGAGI. The CDR3 DNA reads as TGTGCCAGCAGTTCTCCTATGGGGACAGGGTACGAGCAGTACTTC. This gives the protein CASSSPMGTGYEQYF.

This clonotype was seen ten or more times. The V call is TRBV11-2, the J call TRBJ1-5; no clear D gene. Germline-derived CDR1 and CDR2 are SGHAT and FQNNGV. CDR3 size: 15 residues. Trimming removed 1 base from V and 3 bases from J, with 10 bases in between. The CDR3 nucleotides are TGTGCCAGCAGCTTAGGTTTGGGGTACAATCAGCCCCAGCATTTT. Translated: CASSLGLGYNQPQHF.

The gene calls are TRBV7-2 and TRBJ2-7; 7 nucleotides line up with TRBD2. V was clipped by 1 base and J by 6 bases; unmatched bases: 9. Germline assignment: CDR1 SGHTA and CDR2 FQGNSA. This CDR3 comprises 15 residues. The CDR3, as DNA: TGTGCCAGCAGCTTAGGGCCCACGCGGGGGAGCGAGCAGTACTTC. This codes for CASSLGPTRGSEQYF.